The following is a T cell receptor (beta chain) sequence with its context. Some clones are missing from TCRdb's copy, which holds only in-frame ones; the method was immunoSEQ multiplex PCR. This table holds around 9,200 clones, 62% found once. The CDR3 totals 16 residues. Germline V gene sequence: CDR1 KGHSH, CDR2 LQKENI. The V and J ends lost 3 bases and 4 bases respectively, with 15 bases between them. The data belong to a study of tumour-infiltrating T cells in Burkitt lymphoma. The material sequenced was tumor tissue. The chain combines TRBV18 with TRBJ2-2, with TRBD2 as a possible D gene (5 bases). This TCR was recovered from a human donor with diffuse large B-cell lymphoma. The CDR3 region has the DNA TGTGCCAGCTCACCCCCCGGCGGGTCGGCCACCGGGGAGCTGTTTTTT. Its translation is CASSPPGGSATGELFF.